This T cell receptor beta chain originates from a study of T-cell reconstitution after alpha-beta-depleted transplantation in children. From germline, CDR1 is DFQATT and CDR2 SNEGSKA (reference sequence). V lost 1 base and J lost 8, with 17 bases in between. There are 15 residues in the CDR3. The TCRbeta library was prepared with unique molecular identifiers. TCRdb fed the PCR reads into MiXCR, producing one record per CDR3 protein. This table has about a million distinct CDR3 sequences, about 26% appearing once. Sequencing used PBMCs, mostly from graft donor cells, obtained 360 days after TCRalphabeta/CD19-depleted stem cell transplant. The genes are TRBV20-1 and TRBJ1-4; D is possibly TRBD1 (5 bases). The receptor was derived from a boy in the first two years of life who had a stem cell transplant for SCID, so the T cells may come from the graft donor. Written as DNA, the CDR3 is TGCAGTGCTAGAGGGGGCCGGGGAAGCGTGGAAAAACTGTTTTTT. It translates to CSARGGRGSVEKLFF.